This is a list of T cell receptor beta chains from one sample in a study of blood T cells in healthy people across ages. TCRdb analysed the 5' RACE reads with MiXCR anew, one entry per CDR3 protein. The sample has about 930,000 distinct CDR3 sequences; almost 30% are singletons. These data were likewise used in another study, on T cells of mothers and their children.

The sample was blood. These receptors were obtained from a middle-aged woman in good health. The CDR3 runs from the conserved cysteine through the conserved F or W. A D gene is named only where the DNA matches it firmly. The size field is filled for only some rows; it gives once, few, many or a size class.

TRBJ2-7 few - TRBV5-6 TGTGCCAGCAGCTTAAGGAGAAGCGGTTCCTACGAGCAGTACTTC CASSLRRSGSYEQYF
TRBJ2-1 few - TRBV24-1 TGTGCCACCAGTGTGACTAGTAGCAATGAGCAGTTCTTC CATSVTSSNEQFF
TRBJ2-1 - - TRBV7-9 TGTGCCAGCCAGGTTATCGGTGGATACAATGAGCAGTTCTTC CASQVIGGYNEQFF
TRBJ2-5 - - TRBV5-1 TGCGCCAGCAGCTTGGAGGGTCCGGCGAGGCAAGAGACCCAGTACTTC CASSLEGPARQETQYF
TRBJ2-7 - - TRBV2 TGTGCCAGTTATGGGGGAAACTACGAGCAGTACTTC CASYGGNYEQYF
TRBJ1-5 many - TRBV20-1 TGCAGTGCTAAGGCGGGGATAAGCAATCAGCCCCAGCATTTT CSAKAGISNQPQHF
TRBJ2-1 - TRBD2 TRBV10-2 TGCGCCAGCAGTGTGAGCGGGGGAATTCTCAATGAGCAGTTCTTC CASSVSGGILNEQFF
TRBJ2-5 - - TRBV19 TGTGCCAGTAGTATTGATCGGGAGACCCAGTACTTC CASSIDRETQYF
TRBJ2-1 many - TRBV12-5 TGTGCTAGTGGTTTGGTACTAGACTCCAGCTACAATGAGCAGTTCTTC CASGLVLDSSYNEQFF
TRBJ1-2 - - TRBV5-1 TGCGCCAGCAGCCTAGGGCCGCCCACTCTGAATGGTGGGGCCTCATATGGCTACACCTTC CASSLGPPTLNGGASYGYTF
TRBJ2-1 - - TRBV7-2 TGTGCCAGCAGACTGTTGACGGGGGCTGACTACAATGAGCAGTTCTTC CASRLLTGADYNEQFF
TRBJ1-4 few TRBD1 TRBV20-1 TGCAGTGCTGAAGACAGGGGACCAACTAATGAAAAACTGTTTTTT CSAEDRGPTNEKLFF
TRBJ1-5 - TRBD1 TRBV18 TGTGCCAGCGCCCGGGACAGAAATCAGCCCCAGCATTTT CASARDRNQPQHF
TRBJ1-4 few - TRBV29-1 TGCAGCGCCACGGGGGGAAATGAAAAACTGTTTTTT CSATGGNEKLFF
TRBJ1-2 few - TRBV20-1 TGCAGTGCCCACATTGGGCGCGGGAACACCTTC CSAHIGRGNTF
TRBJ2-5 few - TRBV7-9 TGTGCCAGCAGCTCCCCCCGTAGGGCGGAGACCCAGTACTTC CASSSPRRAETQYF
TRBJ1-1 - - TRBV5-1 TGCGACAGCAGCCCTGGGACCGTGAACACTGAAGCTTTCTTT CDSSPGTVNTEAFF
TRBJ1-2 few - TRBV5-8 TGTGCCAGCAGCGTTGGGCCCAGCTATGGCTACACCTTC CASSVGPSYGYTF
TRBJ1-6 - - TRBV28 TGTGCCAGCGGGGCGGGTGGCTCCTATAATTCACCCCTCCACTTT CASGAGGSYNSPLHF
TRBJ1-2 few - TRBV6-6 TGTGCCAGCAGTTACCAGGGCAGGGTTGACTATGGCTACACCTTC CASSYQGRVDYGYTF
TRBJ2-1 few TRBD2 TRBV7-2 TGTGCCAGCAGCTTTGCCCGGGGGGGGGGGAGGAATGAGCAGTTCTTC CASSFARGGGRNEQFF
TRBJ1-2 few - TRBV12-5 TGTGCTAGTGGTCCTCAGGACAGAGACTATGGCTACACCTTC CASGPQDRDYGYTF
TRBJ2-1 few TRBD2 TRBV20-1 TGCAGTGCCCGGACTAGCGAGGGTCCTAACAATGAGCAGTTCTTC CSARTSEGPNNEQFF
TRBJ2-5 - - TRBV6-1 TGTGCCAGCAGTCGGGACCGCGGCGAGACCCGGTACTTC CASSRDRGETRYF
TRBJ1-5 - TRBD1 TRBV6-1 TGTGCCAGCAGTACCACAGGGGGACCTGATCAGCCCCAGCATTTT CASSTTGGPDQPQHF
TRBJ2-2 - - TRBV9 TGTGCCAGCAGCGCCCGATCCCAGGTCCCCCACGGGGAGCTGTTTTTT CASSARSQVPHGELFF
TRBJ2-1 few TRBD1 TRBV4-3 TGCGCCAGCAGCCAAGCGGGACAGGGATCCTACAATGAGCAGTTCTTC CASSQAGQGSYNEQFF
TRBJ2-5 - TRBD2 TRBV5-1 TGCGCCAGCAGCCGGAGTAGCGGGCCCGATCAAGAGACCCAGTACTTC CASSRSSGPDQETQYF
TRBJ1-1 few TRBD1 TRBV27 TGTGCCAGCAACGACAGGGGGATTGAAGGTGAAGCTTTCTTT CASNDRGIEGEAFF
TRBJ1-4 - - TRBV18 TGTGCCAGCTCCCTAGACCAAAATGAAAAACTGTTTTTT CASSLDQNEKLFF
TRBJ2-5 - TRBD2 TRBV7-2 TGTGCCAGCAGCTTGGCGGACAGAACGGGGGGGCAGTACTTC CASSLADRTGGQYF
TRBJ2-1 once TRBD1 TRBV6-1 TGTGCCAGCAGTCGCCGGTTAGACAGGGTAGTATACAATGAGCAGTTCTTC CASSRRLDRVVYNEQFF
TRBJ2-3 few TRBD1 TRBV10-3 TGTGCCATCAGTGAGCCCGGACAGGGGATGACAGATACGCAGTATTTT CAISEPGQGMTDTQYF
TRBJ1-1 - - TRBV13 TGTGCCAGCAGCTTCCGCAGGGACACTGAAGCTTTCTTT CASSFRRDTEAFF
TRBJ1-5 - - TRBV12-3/TRBV12-4 TGTGCCAGCAGTTATGGCCAGGGAGTCGGTCAGCCCCAGCATTTT CASSYGQGVGQPQHF
TRBJ2-1 many TRBD1 TRBV29-1 TGCAGCGTCGAACCCGGGGACAGGTCTTTGCAGTTCTTC CSVEPGDRSLQFF
TRBJ2-1 - TRBD1 TRBV4-2 TGTGCCAGCAGCGAGGACAGGGATGGTGAGCAGTTCTTC CASSEDRDGEQFF
TRBJ2-1 many - TRBV3-1 TGTGCCAGCGGGGGCAATGAGCAGTTCTTC CASGGNEQFF
TRBJ2-7 many - TRBV28 TGTGCCAGCTTGAGGAAGGGATTATACGAGCAGTACTTC CASLRKGLYEQYF
TRBJ1-4 few - TRBV7-9 TGTGCCAGCAGCTTTTCTTCCAGTGAAAAACTGTTTTTT CASSFSSSEKLFF
TRBJ2-6 few - TRBV14 TGTGCCAGTAGCCAAGGGCGGAACAGGGAGGGATCTGGGGCCAACGTCCTGACTTTC CASSQGRNREGSGANVLTF
TRBJ1-1 many TRBD1 TRBV7-3 TGTGCCAGCAGCCCACAGGGGGCGGACACTGAAGCTTTCTTT CASSPQGADTEAFF
TRBJ2-1 - - TRBV14 TGTGTCAGCAGCCAAGAATCCTACAATGAGCAGTTCTTC CVSSQESYNEQFF
TRBJ1-2 - TRBD1 TRBV12-3/TRBV12-4 TGTGCCAGCAGTCACAGGGGGGTCTATGGCTACACCTTC CASSHRGVYGYTF
TRBJ1-1 - - TRBV2 TGTGCCAGCGACGGAGGGATAGGGGCTGAAGCTTTCTTT CASDGGIGAEAFF